A selection of T cell receptor beta chains follows, all from one sample in a study of preoperative IRX-2 immunotherapy in early breast cancer. Produced via immunoSEQ multiplex PCR; TCRdb's table is partial and in-frame only. The sample has 30,000 or so clones; under 85% are singletons. This sample comprised lymph node tissue, obtained from a patient treated with IRX-2 immunotherapy. The receptor set was obtained from a human donor with breast cancer. Both conserved end residues are trimmed from each CDR3. D genes are given only for firm matches. The size of a clone is reported for some rows only, either as once, few or many, or as a class for expanded clones.

clone_size j_call d_call v_call cdr3_aa
NA TRBJ1-3 NA TRBV30 ACAEGNTIY
NA TRBJ1-4 NA TRBV18 ASSPEEGLDFEKLF
NA TRBJ2-7 TRBD2 TRBV18 ASRSGVSDEQY
once TRBJ1-1 NA TRBV19 ASSIDQGGTEAF
NA TRBJ1-6 NA TRBV19 ASPVGGEDSPLH
NA TRBJ1-4 TRBD1 TRBV29-1 SARQGAYEKLF
NA TRBJ2-7 NA TRBV6-8 ASSYGLYEQY
NA TRBJ2-7 NA TRBV29-1 SVEGTDGYEQY
few TRBJ2-3 TRBD2 TRBV30 AWTEGTSGGDTQY
NA TRBJ1-1 TRBD1 TRBV28 ASSLPRDREGAF
NA TRBJ1-1 TRBD1 TRBV19 ASSIGRGGLRDTEAF
NA TRBJ2-1 NA TRBV28 ASSFRLGVNEQF
NA TRBJ1-2 NA TRBV28 ASSFPTDAVGYT
NA TRBJ2-7 NA TRBV6-9 ASSVHSNPRGWEQY
NA TRBJ2-3 NA TRBV2 ASSELLGYHRTDTQY
NA TRBJ2-5 NA TRBV6-8 ASSRSGTETQY
few TRBJ2-5 TRBD2 TRBV6-8 ASSFSGVVETQY
NA TRBJ1-2 NA TRBV6-8 ASSYSFRGVYGYT
NA TRBJ1-3 NA TRBV18 ASSAGRDSGNTIY
NA TRBJ2-2 NA TRBV5-8 ASSLQPQVLGGELF
NA TRBJ1-4 NA TRBV4-1 ASSQALTGYEKLF
NA TRBJ2-1 NA TRBV28 ASSYVSQEQF
NA TRBJ2-5 NA TRBV18 ASSFDGETQY
once TRBJ2-3 NA TRBV5-1 ASSLFQITDTQY
NA TRBJ1-4 NA TRBV18 ASSPTYREFPYEKLF
NA TRBJ2-2 NA TRBV30 AWGETGELF
NA TRBJ1-4 NA TRBV16 ASSQLINEKLF
NA TRBJ2-7 NA TRBV28 ASSPPTAQYEQY
NA TRBJ2-5 TRBD2 TRBV6-8 ASSDRRGGPETQY
NA TRBJ1-1 TRBD1 TRBV12-5 ASTPGQGWTEAF
NA TRBJ1-6 NA TRBV25-1 ASSDDRARGSPLH
NA TRBJ1-4 NA TRBV11-3 ASSLSISPGSEKLF
NA TRBJ1-2 TRBD1 TRBV6-7 ASSEAEGRGPVWGYT
NA TRBJ2-1 NA TRBV28 ASSPGGSVNEQF
NA TRBJ2-1 TRBD1 TRBV19 ASRAGTGDYNEQF
NA TRBJ2-3 TRBD2 TRBV6-8 ASRSGLAGNTDTQY
NA TRBJ2-3 NA TRBV30 AFGLLPDTQY
NA TRBJ2-6 NA TRBV30 AKSPGAGANVLT
NA TRBJ1-4 NA TRBV6-8 ASTAGIANEKLF
NA TRBJ2-1 TRBD2 TRBV30 AWRAGGPGEQF
once TRBJ2-6 TRBD1 TRBV2 AKGTGGAGANVLT
NA TRBJ2-7 NA TRBV7-5 ASSPLGQGGYEQY
NA TRBJ2-2 NA TRBV11-3 ASSRFGAGRPGELF
NA TRBJ2-6 TRBD1 TRBV6-8 ASSWAGQGFGANVLT
NA TRBJ2-1 NA TRBV18 ASSPQVKRTGEQF
NA TRBJ2-1 TRBD2 TRBV28 ASRGTSWSEQF
NA TRBJ2-7 TRBD2 TRBV28 ASNTPPGRGGLRDGQY
NA TRBJ2-7 NA TRBV18 ASSPTGSYEQY
NA TRBJ1-3 TRBD1 TRBV28 ASSDSGQLNTIY
NA TRBJ1-4 NA TRBV19 ASKGRTNEKLF
NA TRBJ2-7 NA TRBV14 ASSQDLRGRYEQY
NA TRBJ1-2 NA TRBV28 ASSSPGRDGYT
once TRBJ2-3 TRBD1 TRBV19 ASSSTGDPDTQY
NA TRBJ2-5 NA TRBV28 ASSWAGKETQY